This is a list of T cell receptor beta chains from one sample in a study of identical twins. TCRdb reprocessed the 5' RACE reads via MiXCR and lists one record per CDR3 protein. Seen here are some 600,000 distinct CDR3 sequences, about 7.1% observed once, and the top ten hold about 1.5%. The same specimen was also included in a second study, on yellow fever vaccine responses in identical twins.

Sequenced sample: PBMCs. The receptors stem from a woman between 18 and 30 years old in good health. Each CDR3 is given with its conserved first and last residue. Fields, in order: D gene, V gene, clone size, J gene, CDR3 protein, CDR3 DNA. D genes are given only for firm matches. Not all rows give a size; the values are once, few, many and, for expanded clones, a class.

-	TRBV5-1	-	TRBJ2-4	CASSPGGGGWGNIQYF	TGCGCCAGCAGCCCCGGAGGAGGGGGCTGGGGAAACATTCAGTACTTC
TRBD2	TRBV28	many	TRBJ2-1	CASSRSGDYNEQFF	TGTGCCAGCAGTCGTAGCGGGGACTACAATGAGCAGTTCTTC
TRBD2	TRBV12-3/TRBV12-4	few	TRBJ2-2	CASRPTSGGTGELFF	TGTGCCAGCAGGCCCACTAGCGGGGGGACCGGGGAGCTGTTTTTT
TRBD1	TRBV29-1	many	TRBJ2-1	CSVVARTGLNEQFF	TGCAGCGTTGTCGCCAGGACAGGGTTGAATGAGCAGTTCTTC
TRBD2	TRBV6-1	once	TRBJ2-5	CASKGGTAQETQYF	TGTGCCAGCAAGGGAGGGACTGCACAAGAGACCCAGTACTTC
-	TRBV29-1	-	TRBJ2-7	CSVVRGTYEQYF	TGCAGCGTTGTTCGGGGAACCTACGAGCAGTACTTC
TRBD2	TRBV11-2	once	TRBJ2-5	CASSPVGLADETQYF	TGTGCCAGCAGCCCCGTGGGACTAGCCGATGAGACCCAGTACTTC
-	TRBV5-1	few	TRBJ1-1	CASSSAVFILQGEGAAFF	TGCGCCAGCAGTTCCGCGGTATTTATTCTACAGGGCGAGGGTGCAGCTTTCTTT
-	TRBV27	few	TRBJ2-7	CASRSSPYEQYF	TGTGCCAGCCGATCTTCCCCCTACGAGCAGTACTTC
TRBD2	TRBV5-1	-	TRBJ2-2	CASSLVQRGGTANTGELFF	TGCGCCAGCAGCTTGGTACAGCGGGGGGGGACCGCGAACACCGGGGAGCTGTTTTTT
TRBD2	TRBV10-3	many	TRBJ2-7	CAISRTSGSISSYEQYF	TGTGCCATCAGTCGGACTAGCGGGAGCATTTCCTCCTACGAGCAGTACTTC
TRBD2	TRBV6-2/TRBV6-3	many	TRBJ2-1	CASNPRGLDSPNEQFF	TGTGCCAGCAACCCCAGGGGACTAGACTCCCCCAATGAGCAGTTCTTC
-	TRBV11-2	-	TRBJ2-5	CASSSSLKRPVETQYF	TGTGCCAGCAGCTCCTCTCTGAAGAGACCAGTGGAGACCCAGTACTTC
TRBD1	TRBV6-5	few	TRBJ1-5	CASRLSGGQPQHF	TGTGCCAGCAGGTTATCAGGGGGCCAGCCCCAGCATTTT
TRBD2	TRBV3-1	few	TRBJ2-1	CASSQPGEGRDEQFF	TGTGCCAGCAGCCAACCGGGGGAGGGGCGCGATGAGCAGTTCTTC
TRBD2	TRBV5-1	few	TRBJ2-7	CASSLGPSGTSGSYEQYF	TGCGCCAGCAGCTTGGGGCCTTCAGGGACTAGCGGGAGCTACGAGCAGTACTTC
-	TRBV10-3	-	TRBJ2-5	CAISTTVNEETQYF	TGTGCCATCAGTACGACAGTTAATGAAGAGACCCAGTACTTC
-	TRBV15	few	TRBJ2-5	CATSRDPAGVETQYF	TGTGCCACCAGCAGAGATCCCGCCGGGGTCGAGACCCAGTACTTC
-	TRBV29-1	few	TRBJ1-1	CSVVKVTGNTEAFF	TGCAGCGTTGTTAAGGTGACAGGGAACACTGAAGCTTTCTTT
-	TRBV11-3	few	TRBJ2-3	CASSLGNFDTTDTQYF	TGTGCCAGCAGCTTAGGCAACTTCGACACGACAGATACGCAGTATTTT
-	TRBV5-1	-	TRBJ1-6	CASSLGFGTTRDHYNSPLHF	TGCGCCAGCAGCTTGGGTTTCGGGACGACCCGTGACCATTATAATTCACCCCTCCACTTT
TRBD1	TRBV12-3/TRBV12-4	-	TRBJ1-2	CASSNWDRGYGYTF	TGTGCCAGCAGTAATTGGGACAGGGGTTATGGCTACACCTTC
-	TRBV20-1	-	TRBJ2-3	CSGSQIGTDTQYF	TGCAGTGGGAGTCAAATAGGCACAGATACGCAGTATTTT
TRBD1	TRBV13	many	TRBJ2-1	CASSPGGFVNEQFF	TGTGCCAGCAGCCCAGGGGGATTCGTCAATGAGCAGTTCTTC
TRBD2	TRBV5-1	many	TRBJ2-5	CASSLRASGGPETQYF	TGCGCCAGCAGCCTAAGGGCTAGCGGGGGACCGGAGACCCAGTACTTC
TRBD2	TRBV11-2	few	TRBJ2-3	CASSFLKSTSGRWYTDTQYF	TGTGCCAGCAGCTTTCTGAAGTCGACTAGCGGGAGGTGGTACACAGATACGCAGTATTTT
TRBD1	TRBV5-1	many	TRBJ1-6	CASSLATGPRSPLHF	TGCGCCAGCAGCTTGGCGACAGGGCCTCGTTCACCCCTCCACTTT
-	TRBV5-1	-	TRBJ2-7	CASSRGAYEQYF	TGCGCCAGCAGCCGCGGGGCCTACGAGCAGTACTTC
-	TRBV29-1	many	TRBJ2-5	CSATGGGTQYF	TGCAGCGCTACCGGAGGAGGGACCCAGTACTTC
-	TRBV2	-	TRBJ2-5	CTSSFSRGWGGLEETQYF	TGTACCAGCAGTTTTTCCAGGGGCTGGGGGGGCCTCGAAGAGACCCAGTACTTC
-	TRBV20-1	few	TRBJ2-5	CSARTQEGLETQYF	TGCAGTGCTAGGACTCAAGAGGGCCTGGAGACCCAGTACTTC
-	TRBV5-5	-	TRBJ2-5	CASSWGVQEQETPETQYF	TGTGCCAGCAGCTGGGGGGTCCAGGAGCAAGAGACCCCAGAGACCCAGTACTTC
-	TRBV3-1	many	TRBJ1-5	CASSQDLWQPQHF	TGTGCCAGCAGCCAAGATTTATGGCAGCCCCAGCATTTT
-	TRBV5-1	few	TRBJ2-2	CASSLYQGSNTGELFF	TGCGCCAGCAGCTTGTATCAGGGTTCGAACACCGGGGAGCTGTTTTTT
TRBD1	TRBV7-9	many	TRBJ2-1	CASSLVWQGAFYEQFF	TGTGCCAGCAGCTTAGTATGGCAGGGGGCTTTTTATGAGCAGTTCTTC
TRBD2	TRBV4-1	few	TRBJ2-1	CASSQAGTSLFTEQFF	TGCGCCAGCAGCCAGGCCGGGACTAGTCTCTTTACGGAGCAGTTCTTC
-	TRBV20-1	few	TRBJ1-2	CSARDQEGGGYTF	TGCAGTGCTAGAGATCAGGAGGGAGGTGGCTACACCTTC
TRBD2	TRBV20-1	few	TRBJ2-7	CSAKGLADYEQYF	TGCAGTGCTAAAGGACTAGCGGACTACGAGCAGTACTTC
TRBD2	TRBV6-1	few	TRBJ2-5	CASSPSLAGGTQYF	TGTGCCAGCAGCCCGAGCTTGGCGGGAGGGACCCAGTACTTC
-	TRBV2	many	TRBJ1-2	CASSEAQGLGYTF	TGTGCCAGCAGTGAAGCGCAGGGGCTTGGCTACACCTTC
-	TRBV2	-	TRBJ2-1	CASSESLVREQFF	TGTGCCAGCAGTGAAAGCCTAGTACGCGAGCAGTTCTTC